The 9 T cell receptor beta chains reported below all come from one sample, sequenced in a study of beta chain features in type 1 diabetes. Of the isolated RNA, all was reverse transcribed, and so the sequenced material was expressed TCRB transcripts. Only in-frame clones appear in the TCRdb table, and some are missing; sequencing was by immunoSEQ multiplex PCR. The sample consists of around 150,000 clones, less than 9.5% of them appearing once. Sequenced: central memory CD4+ T cells from blood. The source of these receptors is a young man in good health.

This clone came up a few times. V and J are TRBV5-1 and TRBJ1-1; D gene ambiguous. CDR3 length: 14 residues. The V gene lost 4 bases and the J gene lost 6 bases, with 16 bases spanning the gap. Germline CDR1 and CDR2: SGHRS and YFSETQ. Here the CDR3 reads CASSSGRPSSEAFF. The CDR3 DNA is TGCGCCAGCAGCAGCGGACGTCCCTCCTCTGAAGCTTTCTTT.

This clone was seen a few times. The V call is TRBV4-1, the J call TRBJ1-4; tentatively, D is TRBD1 (5 bases). The germline V gene has CDR1 MGHRA and CDR2 YSYEKL. Trimming pared 4 bases from V and 10 bases from J, leaving 19 bases between. The CDR3 loop spans 15 amino acids. For the CDR3, the DNA is TGCGCCAGCAGCCTACCTCTGACAGCCCGAGGAAAACTGTTTTTT. It specifies CASSLPLTARGKLFF.

This clone was seen many times. Other nucleotide sequences from this sample produce the same CDR3. The rearrangement links TRBV7-9 to TRBJ1-5; D is ambiguous. CDR1 is SEHNR, CDR2 FQNEAQ, per germline (reference sequence). The ends were cut back, 5 bases at V and 6 bases at J, with 8 bases in the middle. The CDR3 has 12 amino acids. The CDR3 sequence: CASSLRGQPQHF. CDR3 sequence (DNA): TGTGCCAGCAGCCTGCGAGGTCAGCCCCAGCATTTT.

The genes are TRBV6-5 and TRBJ2-7; 13 bases match TRBD2. V was clipped by 2 bases and J by 2 bases; unmatched bases: 0. This CDR3 has 15 amino acids. The germline CDR1 and CDR2 sequences are MNHEY and SVGAGI. CDR3 nucleotide sequence: TGTGCCAGCAGTTACGGGACTAGCGGGACCTACGAGCAGTACTTC. Its translation is CASSYGTSGTYEQYF.

The V gene is TRBV28, the J gene TRBJ2-5; D is possibly TRBD2 (6 bases). The CDR3 loop spans 11 amino acids. The germline gives CDR1 MDHEN, CDR2 SYDVKM. V lost 5 bases and J 5 bases, leaving 6 bases between the germline ends. For the CDR3, the DNA is TGTGCCAGCAGTGGGGGGGAGACCCAGTACTTC. This sequence encodes CASSGGETQYF.

The chain has TRBV21-1 and TRBJ1-5; the DNA was not compared with TRBD1, the D call given in the table. TRBV21-1 has pseudogene status. The CDR3 length is 16 residues. CDR3 sequence: CASTQAGTVSNQPQHF. The DNA of the CDR3 is TGTGCCAGCACCCAAGCCGGGACAGTTAGCAATCAGCCCCAGCATTTT.

This clone was counted a few times. The chain employs TRBV4-2 and TRBJ2-7; D remains unclear. The CDR3 sequence is 14 residues long. CDR1 and CDR2 (germline): LGHNA, YNFKEQ. Trimming took 0 bases from V and 0 from J, leaving 6 bases between them. The CDR3 spells CASSQDPFSYEQYF. The DNA for the CDR3 is TGTGCCAGCAGCCAAGACCCTTTCTCCTACGAGCAGTACTTC.

This clone has more than one count but fewer than ten. V is TRBV18 and J is TRBJ2-7, with 11 bases that match TRBD1. The CDR3 loop spans 14 amino acids. Germline CDR1 KGHSH, CDR2 LQKENI. The V and J ends lost 5 bases and 4 bases, in that order; junction bases with no gene match: 4. In DNA, the CDR3 is TGTGCCAGCTCATGGACAGGGGGCCAATACGAGCAGTACTTC. It translates to CASSWTGGQYEQYF.

V gene TRBV11-2 combines with J gene TRBJ1-6, with D possibly TRBD1 on 5 matching bases. The V end was cut by 3 bases, the J end by 6 bases, with 9 bases between. The CDR3 sequence is 14 residues long. Germline V lookup: CDR1 SGHAT, CDR2 FQNNGV. CDR3 in DNA: TGTGCCAGCAGCTTGACAGCGTTTAATTCACCCCTCCACTTT. Its translation: CASSLTAFNSPLHF. Full variable domain (missing parts from reference TRBV11-2 and TRBJ1-6): EAGVAQSPRYKIIEKRQSVAFWCNPISGHATLYWYQQILGQGPKLLIQFQNNGVVDDSQLPKDRFSAERLKGVDSTLKIQPAKLEDSAVYLCASSLTAFNSPLHFGNGTRLTVT.